Listed here are 32 T cell receptor beta chains from one sample, sequenced in a study of radiation and T cells in renal cell carcinoma (dated by TCRdb to about 2020). The library was produced with the immunoSEQ multiplex PCR assay. TCRdb mirrors the immuneACCESS table, restricted to in-frame sequences. Some clones are absent from its copies; in checked studies, under half trace to an unresolved V gene, and the reason for the others is unknown. For this sample the table gives about 150,000 clones, of which about nine tenths were detected only once. 10% to 15% of the sample rests with the top ten. This specimen's time point label, per the study, means: blood 2 weeks post-SBRT. Interpreted using the paper, the treatment or condition label stands for: 15 Gy SBRT to primary tumor, nephrectomy 4 weeks later. Sequenced material: blood, taken from a patient whose treatment included radiotherapy and nephrectomy. These receptors all stem from a woman aged 50 to 65 with renal cell carcinoma.

Only one count was recorded for this clone. The chain combines TRBV19 with TRBJ1-2; D is uncertain. Per the germline V gene, CDR1 is LNHDA and CDR2 is SQIVND (reference sequence). CDR3 length equals 15 residues. V lost 0 bases to trimming and J lost 4 bases, with 12 bases between them. The CDR3 DNA reads as TGTGCCAGTAGTATAGAGGCCAGGCCGATCTATGGCTACACCTTC. Translated, it gives CASSIEARPIYGYTF.

J is TRBJ2-1 and V is TRBV13; TRBD2 matches 7 bases. This CDR3 has 14 amino acids. The V and J ends lost 1 base and 5 bases, in that order; junction bases with no gene match: 2. The germline gives CDR1 PRHDT, CDR2 FYEKMQ (reference sequence). In DNA, the CDR3 is TGTGCCAGCAGCTTAGCGGGGGGTAACAATGAGCAGTTCTTC. Protein: CASSLAGGNNEQFF.

V is TRBV9 and J is TRBJ2-5; no definite D call. V lost 3 bases and J 0 bases, leaving 6 bases between the germline ends. The CDR3 consists of 13 residues. The V gene's germline CDR1 is SGDLS and CDR2 YYNGEE. CDR3 bases: TGTGCCAGCAGCGCGGGCGACCAAGAGACCCAGTACTTC. Protein product: CASSAGDQETQYF.

The V gene is TRBV4-1, the J gene TRBJ2-5; 9 positions match TRBD1. The CDR3 has 16 residues. The V gene end was trimmed by 4 bases and the J gene end by 3 bases; junction bases not matched to a gene: 9. Looked up from germline, CDR1 is MGHRA and CDR2 is YSYEKL. The CDR3 is CASSRIPGQGEETQYF. The CDR3, as DNA: TGCGCCAGCAGCCGAATTCCGGGACAGGGAGAAGAGACCCAGTACTTC.

This chain links TRBV5-1 with TRBJ2-7; TRBD1 is a possible D gene (5 bases). The germline gives CDR1 SGHRS, CDR2 YFSETQ. This CDR3 spans 13 amino acids. Trimming took 2 bases from V and 5 from J, leaving 11 bases between them. The CDR3 DNA sequence: TGCGCCAGCAGCTTTTGGGGCCGTCACGAGCAGTACTTC. Translating it yields CASSFWGRHEQYF.

This chain uses TRBV4-1 with TRBJ1-3; TRBD1 agrees at 7 bases. From germline, CDR1 is MGHRA and CDR2 YSYEKL. J gave up 0 bases and V 5 bases, and 4 bases lay outside the gene matches. The CDR3 runs to 15 residues. Here the CDR3 reads CASSARGLSGNTIYF. The CDR3 coding sequence is TGCGCCAGCAGCGCAAGGGGGCTCTCTGGAAACACCATATATTTT.

The rearrangement links TRBV5-1 to TRBJ2-3; D is perhaps TRBD1 (5 bases). Germline assignment: CDR1 SGHRS and CDR2 YFSETQ. The CDR3 totals 14 residues. V lost 4 bases to trimming and J lost 4 bases, with 13 bases between them. The CDR3 protein is CASSEGVGSDTQYF. CDR3 bases: TGCGCCAGCAGCGAAGGGGTAGGGTCAGATACGCAGTATTTT.

The chain is built from TRBV15 and TRBJ1-1, with D maybe TRBD1 (5 bases). V lost 0 bases to trimming and J lost 1 base, with 9 bases between them. This CDR3 region has 15 residues. Germline V CDR1 and CDR2: LNHNV, YYDKDF (reference sequence). The CDR3 DNA follows: TGTGCCACCAGCAGAGATTTGGGGGAGAACACTGAAGCTTTCTTT. Its translation: CATSRDLGENTEAFF.

The chain employs TRBV10-1 and TRBJ2-3; D gene ambiguous. This CDR3 has 15 amino acids. V gave up 3 bases and J gave up 0 bases, with 10 bases separating them. Germline values: CDR1 WNHNN, CDR2 SYGVQD (reference sequence). CDR3 DNA sequence: TGCGCCAGCAGTGAAGTTAACCCTAGCACAGATACGCAGTATTTT. It codes for CASSEVNPSTDTQYF.

J is TRBJ2-7 and V is TRBV6-5; 10 positions match TRBD2. The germline V gene encodes CDR1 MNHEY and CDR2 SVGAGI. CDR3 length: 11 amino acids. J was trimmed by 9 bases and V by 9 bases; bases with no gene match: 5. The CDR3 loop is CASQRTSGQYF. In DNA, the CDR3 is TGTGCCAGTCAGAGGACTAGCGGGCAGTACTTC.

This clone turned up a few times. V is TRBV29-1 and J is TRBJ2-3, with D tentatively TRBD1 or TRBD2 (5 bases each). Per germline, CDR1 SQVTM and CDR2 ANQGSEA. V was clipped by 5 bases and J by 2 bases, with 20 bases between them. This CDR3 region has 16 residues. CDR3 amino acids: CSVLLGELGYTDTQYF. In nucleotides, the CDR3 is TGCAGCGTTTTATTGGGGGAGTTAGGATACACAGATACGCAGTATTTT.

This chain joins TRBV5-6 and TRBJ2-1; D is uncertain. V was cut by 3 bases and J by 3 bases, with 7 bases left in between. This CDR3 is built from 13 residues. In germline, CDR1 is SGHDT, CDR2 YYEEEE. CDR3 nucleotide sequence: TGTGCCAGCAGCTACAGATACTACAATGAGCAGTTCTTC. It specifies CASSYRYYNEQFF.

The gene calls are TRBV6-6 and TRBJ2-1; 13 positions match TRBD2. V gave up 6 bases and J gave up 2 bases; unmatched junction bases: 4. CDR3 length equals 16 residues. Germline values: CDR1 MNHNY, CDR2 SVGAGI (reference sequence). This CDR3 reads CASSRLAGGPYNEQFF. CDR3 sequence (DNA): TGTGCCAGCAGCCGACTAGCGGGGGGCCCCTACAATGAGCAGTTCTTC.

The chain combines TRBV4-1 with TRBJ2-7; D gene ambiguous. The CDR3 has 14 residues. Trimming took 0 bases from V and 4 from J, leaving 10 bases between them. Germline V gene data show CDR1 as MGHRA and CDR2 as YSYEKL. The CDR3: CASSQEVLRYEQYF. DNA for the CDR3: TGCGCCAGCAGCCAAGAAGTTCTGAGGTACGAGCAGTACTTC.

The gene calls are TRBV4-1 and TRBJ2-3; D is unresolved. Germline V lookup: CDR1 MGHRA, CDR2 YSYEKL. The CDR3 length is 13 residues. V lost 1 base to trimming and J lost 3 bases, with 5 bases between them. CDR3 nucleotide sequence: TGCGCCAGCAGCCAAGTGTGGACAGATACGCAGTATTTT. Translation gives CASSQVWTDTQYF.

This chain joins TRBV10-3 and TRBJ2-3, with D possibly being TRBD2 (6 bases). V was pared by 0 bases and J by 2 bases, with 9 bases between. CDR3 length equals 15 residues. The germline V gene encodes CDR1 ENHRY and CDR2 SYGVKD. The CDR3 DNA sequence: TGTGCCATCAGTGAGTCAACGGGGGTCACAGATACGCAGTATTTT. Its protein product is CAISESTGVTDTQYF.

The J gene is TRBJ1-4, the V gene TRBV5-4, with 7 bases identical to TRBD1. Unmatched junction bases numbered 7, after V lost 1 base and J lost 4 bases. Germline-derived CDR1 and CDR2 are SGHNT and YYREEE (reference sequence). This CDR3 spans 16 amino acids. This chain's CDR3 is CASSLIPDRSNEKLFF. CDR3 DNA: TGTGCCAGCAGCTTGATCCCGGACAGGAGTAATGAAAAACTGTTTTTT.

This chain connects TRBV27 to TRBJ2-6; D call uncertain. The CDR3 runs 15 residues. CDR1 MNHEY and CDR2 SMNVEV come from the germline V gene (reference sequence). V was trimmed by 5 bases and J by 1 base, leaving 9 bases between them. CDR3 in amino acids: CASSASGSGANVLTF. CDR3 DNA sequence: TGTGCCAGCAGTGCCTCTGGGTCTGGGGCCAACGTCCTGACTTTC.

The chain is built from TRBV5-1 and TRBJ1-1; D may be TRBD1 (5 bases). The CDR3 has 19 residues. V gave up 3 bases and J gave up 1 base, with 25 bases separating them. Germline loops: CDR1 SGHRS, CDR2 YFSETQ. The CDR3 DNA reads as TGCGCCAGCAGCTCGCAGGGCCGGGGACTCATGAGATCGAACACTGAAGCTTTCTTT. Protein: CASSSQGRGLMRSNTEAFF.

This clone has just a few counts. This rearrangement joins TRBV23-1 to TRBJ1-6; D gene ambiguous. TRBV23-1 is assigned to the ORF class and has an uncertain function. The CDR3 runs to 13 residues. The V gene lost 0 bases and the J gene lost 8 bases, with 5 bases spanning the gap. The CDR3 reads CASSQSYYSPLHF. CDR3 bases: TGCGCCAGCAGTCAATCATACTATTCACCCCTCCACTTT.

The chain carries TRBV19 and TRBJ1-3, with TRBD1 matching over 8 bases. Germline values: CDR1 LNHDA, CDR2 SQIVND (reference sequence). V lost 2 bases and J lost 8; bases outside the gene matches: 8. The CDR3 length is 15 residues. In nucleotides, the CDR3 is TGTGCCAGTAGTATACAGGGGGCACGTCGGGACACCATATATTTT. It translates to CASSIQGARRDTIYF.

The chain recombines TRBV10-3 with TRBJ2-7; perhaps TRBD2 as D (5 bases). V lost 4 bases, J lost 1 base, and 8 bases lay in between. The V gene's germline CDR1 is ENHRY and CDR2 SYGVKD. The CDR3 extends over 13 amino acids. The CDR3 reads CAISALASYEQYF. The CDR3 nucleotides read TGTGCCATCAGTGCCCTAGCTTCCTACGAGCAGTACTTC.

The chain couples TRBV7-2 to TRBJ1-1, with 7 nucleotides matching TRBD1. Germline lookup yields CDR1 SGHTA and CDR2 FQGNSA. This CDR3 region has 14 residues. The junction had 9 bases not matched to a gene; V was cut back by 7 bases and J by 4 bases. CDR3 DNA: TGTGCCAGCACCCTCACAGGGGTTGGCACTGAAGCTTTCTTT. This codes for CASTLTGVGTEAFF.

The chain uses TRBV7-2 and TRBJ2-5; TRBD2 matches 9 bases. The CDR3 is made up of 17 amino acids. J lost 5 bases, V lost 0 bases, and 10 bases had no gene match. Germline CDR1 and CDR2: SGHTA and FQGNSA. CDR3 bases: TGTGCCAGCAGCTTAGCCGGGGCGGCGGGGGGGCAGGAGACCCAGTACTTC. Its translation: CASSLAGAAGGQETQYF.

This chain connects TRBV30 to TRBJ1-5, with D unresolved. In germline, CDR1 is GTSNPN, CDR2 SVGIG (reference sequence). The V and J ends lost 7 bases and 0 bases respectively, with 22 bases between them. The CDR3 extends over 17 amino acids. This chain's CDR3 is CALDSDGFGSSNQPQHF. The CDR3 nucleotides are TGTGCCTTAGACTCCGACGGATTCGGGAGTAGCAATCAGCCCCAGCATTTT.

V and J are TRBV2 and TRBJ2-1, with 7 bases lining up with TRBD2. Germline-derived CDR1 and CDR2 are SNHLY and FYNNEI. Germline trimming cut 10 bases from V and 1 base from J; bases unmatched to any gene: 10. This CDR3 is 15 amino acids long. The CDR3 loop is CATSGEAGSYNEQFF. Here the CDR3 DNA reads TGTGCCACTTCGGGGGAAGCGGGGTCCTACAATGAGCAGTTCTTC.

This rearrangement joins TRBV2 to TRBJ2-7; D possibly matches TRBD1 or TRBD2 (5 bases each). The CDR3 is 15 residues long. Germline V gives CDR1 SNHLY, CDR2 FYNNEI. The V end was cut by 10 bases, the J end by 2 bases, with 21 bases between. The CDR3 reads CATSRGWDGAYEQYF. For the CDR3, the DNA is TGTGCCACCTCAAGGGGTTGGGACGGTGCCTACGAGCAGTACTTC.

This chain uses TRBV18 with TRBJ2-1; D is uncertain. Germline loops: CDR1 KGHSH, CDR2 LQKENI. The CDR3 loop spans 14 amino acids. Trimming cost V 3 bases and J 0 bases, with 6 bases left between them. CDR3 protein: CASSPPPSYNEQFF. The CDR3 region has the DNA TGTGCCAGCTCACCCCCCCCCTCCTACAATGAGCAGTTCTTC.

The chain links TRBV14 to TRBJ1-4, with D hard to call. CDR1 is SGHDN, CDR2 FVKESK, per germline. V lost 3 bases and J lost 0, with 11 bases in between. The CDR3 sequence is 16 residues long. The CDR3 nucleotides read TGTGCCAGCAGCCAGGGTTTCGGAGCAACTAATGAAAAACTGTTTTTT. Its protein product is CASSQGFGATNEKLFF. The full variable domain, in which reference TRBV14 and TRBJ1-4 provide the parts outside the CDR3, is EAGVTQFPSHSVIEKGQTVTLRCDPISGHDNLYWYRRVMGKEIKFLLHFVKESKQDESGMPNNRFLAERTGGTYSTLKVQPAELEDSGVYFCASSQGFGATNEKLFFGSGTQLSVL.

V gene TRBV12-5 combines with J gene TRBJ1-2; the D gene is possibly TRBD1 (6 bases). Germline V CDR1 and CDR2: LGHNT, FRNRAP. The CDR3 runs to 15 residues. Trimming took 1 base from V and 8 from J, leaving 17 bases between them. CDR3: CASGLAGATVAGYTF. CDR3 nucleotides: TGTGCTAGTGGTTTGGCGGGGGCTACAGTGGCGGGCTACACCTTC.

V usage is TRBV6-6 and J usage is TRBJ2-5; 9 nucleotides match TRBD2. Germline CDR1 and CDR2: MNHNY and SVGAGI (reference sequence). The CDR3 length is 16 residues. Trimming took 7 bases from V and 2 from J; bases not matched to a gene: 11. The CDR3 region is CASNDWSGGYQETQYF. CDR3 DNA sequence: TGTGCCAGCAACGACTGGAGCGGGGGGTATCAAGAGACCCAGTACTTC.

J is TRBJ2-5 and V is TRBV10-3; 8 bases are a match to TRBD1. The CDR3 length is 16 residues. V lost 2 bases and J lost 5; bases outside the gene matches: 10. The germline CDR1 and CDR2 sequences are ENHRY and SYGVKD. The CDR3 DNA reads TGTGCCATCAGTGAGCCAGGGGGCGCTGGAGGTGAGACCCAGTACTTC. Amino acid sequence: CAISEPGGAGGETQYF.